This T cell receptor (beta chain) was sequenced during a study of cytomegalovirus exposure and HLA in healthy donors. Study at large: Out of 398 genotyped donors, roughly 83% belonged to the Caucasian-associated ancestry cluster.

Study results and caveats: HLA alleles were associated with around 17,000 TCR beta sequences in a later analysis at 0.05 false discovery rate.

The CDR3 runs to 15 residues. Germline loops: CDR1 SGHTA, CDR2 FQGNSA. V shed 0 bases and J 9 bases; nucleotides not matched to a gene: 7. Primers included in the PCR were 60 Vbeta and 13 Jbeta primers. Generated by immunoSEQ multiplex PCR, the TCRdb table keeps only in-frame clones and is missing some. The sample has fewer than 250,000 clones, over 60% seen once. Details on this clone: Its antigen remains unknown.

Healthy bone marrow donors made up the donors. The source of this sequence is a male donor in good health and CMV-seronegative. This chain uses TRBV7-2 with TRBJ2-1, with TRBD2 identical over 8 bases. Source material: PBMCs. Here the CDR3 DNA reads TGTGCCAGCAGCTTAGCCCTTGGGGCGGGGGGTGAGCAGTTCTTC. It translates to CASSLALGAGGEQFF.